This T cell receptor (beta chain) emerged from a study of vaccination and CD4 T cells after COVID-19. Study overall: After nasal swab PCR-confirmed SARS-CoV-2, roughly 10 convalescents had mild disease and one severe. The interval from dose two to post-vaccine sampling had a median of 72 days, and it ranged from 14 to 241.

Treatment indicated: roughly nine-day PBMC culture with coronavirus spike peptide pools or control peptides (ViraFEST assay). Within the sample, this clonotype is medium-sized. Its target is not known. The Oncomine TCR Beta short-read assay sequenced DNA from cultured CD4+ T cells. TCRdb reprocessed the PCR reads with MiXCR, giving one entry per CDR3 protein. In the table there are 17,000 or so distinct CDR3 sequences, more than 40% of which are singletons. From germline, CDR1 is SGHTA and CDR2 FQGNSA. The germline V and J ends were trimmed by 5 bases and 5 bases, with 16 bases remaining between them. The CDR3 has 15 amino acids.

The chain recombines TRBV7-2 with TRBJ1-5; maybe TRBD1 (5 bases). Here the sequenced sample was CD4+ T cells from blood, cultured in vitro, taken before SARS-CoV-2 vaccination. This clonotype was sampled from a human donor who had recovered from COVID-19. The CDR3 region has the DNA TGTGCCAGCAGCCTCGGAGGGGAAAGATATCAGCCCCAGCATTTT. This encodes CASSLGGERYQPQHF.